This TCR beta chain appears in the sequencing data of a study of response to subunit inactivated influenza vaccine. MiXCR, applied by TCRdb to the RT-PCR reads, yields one record per CDR3 protein. The sample lists over 450,000 distinct CDR3 sequences; approximately 12% were seen once. The CDR3 totals 14 residues. Germline assignment: CDR1 DFQATT and CDR2 SNEGSKA (reference sequence). V shed 6 bases and J shed 3 bases, with 18 bases lying between them. This clonotype came up a few times. This clonotype was sampled from a man aged 45-65 years who received an inactivated influenza vaccine. The rearrangement uses TRBV20-1 and TRBJ2-7, with a tentative D call TRBD2 (6 bases). The specimen comprised PBMCs from blood, sampled roughly 6 weeks after vaccination. CDR3 coding DNA: TGCAGTGCAGTATCCGGGACTGGTGGCTACGAGCAGTACTTC. Its translation: CSAVSGTGGYEQYF.